This TCR beta chain stems from a study of blood T cells in healthy people across ages. The second PCR ran about 6 to 11 cycles with a sample-barcoded 5' primer and J-beta primers. There were at least 2.5 million CDR3-containing paired-end reads obtained from each sample. TCRdb fed the 5' RACE reads into MiXCR, producing one record per CDR3 protein. The sample lists under 950,000 distinct CDR3 sequences, 22% occurring once. This clonotype showed up just once. Its antigen is unidentified. Each individual donor underwent a draw of ten milliliters of peripheral blood. The V and J ends lost 4 bases and 8 bases, in that order; junction bases with no gene match: 14. The CDR3 contains 17 residues. General study results and limits: Relative to aged donors, long-lived donors carried more naive CD4+ cells and displayed higher diversity.

The source material was blood. The sequence came from a man in his 70s in good health. The chain employs TRBV12-3 or TRBV12-4 and TRBJ2-1; 10 bases map to TRBD2. The CDR3 sequence: CASSSRTIAGGRYEQFF. The CDR3 nucleotides read TGTGCCAGCAGTTCCAGAACCATAGCGGGAGGTCGTTATGAGCAGTTCTTC.